Detailed here is one T cell receptor (beta chain). This sample was taken from a study of blood T cell repertoires in COVID-19. Study-level information: The cDNA or gDNA used as material had been derived from T cells, B-cell-depleted T cells, or PBMCs.

The CDR3 has 15 residues. Germline loops: CDR1 LGHNA, CDR2 YSLEER. J gave up 0 bases and V 2 bases, and 4 bases lay outside the gene matches. In the source study's methods: Amplification of reference gene primers was used by the study to estimate nucleated cell counts. Repertoires were generated with immunoSEQ multiplex PCR, while TCRdb's copy carries only in-frame clones and drops some. That table gives V, J and clone size, and the DNA gave D and trimming. The sample includes 200,000 to 250,000 clones, about 90% of them seen just once. The sequence was collected from a woman aged 25 to 45 who had recovered from COVID-19. The sample taken for sequencing was peripheral blood. J is TRBJ2-7 and V is TRBV4-3; 7 bases map to TRBD1. The CDR3 is CASSQHAGGSYEQYF. For the CDR3, the DNA is TGCGCCAGCAGCCAACACGCAGGGGGCTCCTACGAGCAGTACTTC.